These T cell receptor beta chains were read from a single sample in a study of neurological immune-mediated disorders. TCRdb redid the calling of the 5' RACE reads with MiXCR, one entry per CDR3 protein. The sample lists around 64,000 distinct CDR3 sequences; 10% to 15% were seen once. The sequencing input was PBMCs. The receptors stem from a woman aged 55-69 years with HTLV-1-associated myelopathy (HAM/TSP). CDR3s include the opening cysteine and the closing phenylalanine or tryptophan. The D gene is left open where the match is weak. The size entry is marked missing in some rows and otherwise reads once, few, many or a size class.

CDR3 DNA: TGTGCCAGCAGTGAAGCGGGGACAGGGAATTCACCCCTCCACTTT
CDR3 protein: CASSEAGTGNSPLHF
clone size: many
D gene: TRBD1
J gene: TRBJ1-6
V gene: TRBV2

CDR3 DNA: TGTGCCAGCAGCTACGGACCCGGACCCGGGGAGCTGTTTTTT
CDR3 protein: CASSYGPGPGELFF
clone size: many
D gene: .
J gene: TRBJ2-2
V gene: TRBV7-9

CDR3 DNA: TGTGCCAGCTCACCACTTGCGGGAGTCTACGAGCAGTACTTC
CDR3 protein: CASSPLAGVYEQYF
clone size: few
D gene: TRBD2
J gene: TRBJ2-7
V gene: TRBV18

CDR3 DNA: TGTGCCAGCAGCTCAACCCTAGCGAACTACGAGCAGTACTTC
CDR3 protein: CASSSTLANYEQYF
clone size: many
D gene: .
J gene: TRBJ2-7
V gene: TRBV7-2

CDR3 DNA: TGTGCCAGCAGTGAAGGGGACAGGGGAAACACTGAAGCTTTCTTT
CDR3 protein: CASSEGDRGNTEAFF
clone size: .
D gene: TRBD1
J gene: TRBJ1-1
V gene: TRBV2

CDR3 DNA: TGTGCCAGCAGCCAAGCAGCGCGGGGGCCATACAATGAGCAGTTCTTC
CDR3 protein: CASSQAARGPYNEQFF
clone size: many
D gene: .
J gene: TRBJ2-1
V gene: TRBV14

CDR3 DNA: TGCAGCGTTGATAGAGGGAGCAATGAAAAACTGTTTTTT
CDR3 protein: CSVDRGSNEKLFF
clone size: few
D gene: .
J gene: TRBJ1-4
V gene: TRBV29-1

CDR3 DNA: TGTGCCAGCAGTTCATTGGGCACCGGGGAGCTGTTTTTT
CDR3 protein: CASSSLGTGELFF
clone size: many
D gene: .
J gene: TRBJ2-2
V gene: TRBV6-5

CDR3 DNA: TGTTCCAGCTCATCGGGACGGAATTCACCCCTCCACTTT
CDR3 protein: CSSSSGRNSPLHF
clone size: .
D gene: .
J gene: TRBJ1-6
V gene: TRBV18

CDR3 DNA: TGTGCCAGTAGTGAAGAACATATCAGCAATCAGCCCCAGCGTTTT
CDR3 protein: CASSEEHISNQPQRF
clone size: .
D gene: .
J gene: TRBJ1-5
V gene: TRBV6-1

CDR3 DNA: TGTGCCAGCAGCTTAACTAGCGGGAGTGGTCGAGAGACCCAGTACTTC
CDR3 protein: CASSLTSGSGRETQYF
clone size: many
D gene: TRBD2
J gene: TRBJ2-5
V gene: TRBV7-2

CDR3 DNA: TGTGCCAGCAGCCAAGATGGGGTAGCAGGGCATGAGCAGTTCTTC
CDR3 protein: CASSQDGVAGHEQFF
clone size: many
D gene: .
J gene: TRBJ2-1
V gene: TRBV3-1

CDR3 DNA: TGTGCCAGCAGCCAAGGAGGGGACGTAGAGACCCAGTACTTC
CDR3 protein: CASSQGGDVETQYF
clone size: many
D gene: .
J gene: TRBJ2-5
V gene: TRBV4-2